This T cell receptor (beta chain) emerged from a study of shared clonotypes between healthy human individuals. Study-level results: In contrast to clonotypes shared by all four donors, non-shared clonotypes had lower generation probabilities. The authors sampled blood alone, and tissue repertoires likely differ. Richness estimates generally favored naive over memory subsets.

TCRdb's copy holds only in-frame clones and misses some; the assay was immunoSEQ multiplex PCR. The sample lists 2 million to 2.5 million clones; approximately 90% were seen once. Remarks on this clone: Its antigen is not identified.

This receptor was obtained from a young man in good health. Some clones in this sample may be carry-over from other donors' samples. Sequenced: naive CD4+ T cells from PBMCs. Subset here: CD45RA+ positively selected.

The CDR3 coding sequence is TGTGCCAGCAGCACGACTAGCGGGAGTTCAGATACGCAGTATTTT. Translating it yields CASSTTSGSSDTQYF. This chain joins TRBV5-4 and TRBJ2-3; 12 bases agree with TRBD2. This CDR3 has 15 residues. Germline V gives CDR1 SGHNT, CDR2 YYREEE (reference sequence). J was trimmed by 4 bases and V by 4 bases; bases with no gene match: 4.